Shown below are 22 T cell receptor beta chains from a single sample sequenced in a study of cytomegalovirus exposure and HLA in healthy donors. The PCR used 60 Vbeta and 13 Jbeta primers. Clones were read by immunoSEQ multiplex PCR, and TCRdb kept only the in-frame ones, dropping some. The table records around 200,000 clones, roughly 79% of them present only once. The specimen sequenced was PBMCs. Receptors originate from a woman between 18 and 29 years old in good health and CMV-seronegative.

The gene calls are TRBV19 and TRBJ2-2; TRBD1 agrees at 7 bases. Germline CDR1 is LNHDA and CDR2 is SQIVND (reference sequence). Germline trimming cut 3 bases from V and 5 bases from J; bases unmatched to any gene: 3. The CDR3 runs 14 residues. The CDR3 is CASSIRGRTGELFF. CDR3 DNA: TGTGCCAGTAGTATCAGGGGGAGAACCGGGGAGCTGTTTTTT.

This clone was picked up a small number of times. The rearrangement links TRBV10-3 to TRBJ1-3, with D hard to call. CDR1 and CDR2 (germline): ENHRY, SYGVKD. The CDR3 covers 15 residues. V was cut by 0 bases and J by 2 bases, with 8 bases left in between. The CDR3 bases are TGTGCCATCAGTGAGTCCGGAGGGCCTGGAAACACCATATATTTT. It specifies CAISESGGPGNTIYF.

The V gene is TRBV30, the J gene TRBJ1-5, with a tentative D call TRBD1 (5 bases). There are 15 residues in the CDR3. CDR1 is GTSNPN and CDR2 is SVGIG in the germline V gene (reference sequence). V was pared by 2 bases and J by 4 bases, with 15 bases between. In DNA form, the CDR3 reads TGTGCCTGGAGTCCTTGGGCAGGACAAAATCAGCCCCAGCATTTT. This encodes CAWSPWAGQNQPQHF.

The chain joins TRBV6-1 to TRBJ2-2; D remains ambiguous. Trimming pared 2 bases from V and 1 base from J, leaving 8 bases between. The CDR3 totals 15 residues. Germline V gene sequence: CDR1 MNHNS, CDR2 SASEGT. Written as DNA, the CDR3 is TGTGCCAGCAGTGAATTTTCACAGAACACCGGGGAGCTGTTTTTT. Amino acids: CASSEFSQNTGELFF.

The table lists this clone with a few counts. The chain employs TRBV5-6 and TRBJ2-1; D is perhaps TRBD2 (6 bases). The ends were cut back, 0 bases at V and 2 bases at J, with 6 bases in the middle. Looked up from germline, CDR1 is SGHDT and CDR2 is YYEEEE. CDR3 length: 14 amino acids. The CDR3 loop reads CASSLGLAYNEQFF. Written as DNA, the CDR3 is TGTGCCAGCAGCTTGGGACTAGCCTACAATGAGCAGTTCTTC.

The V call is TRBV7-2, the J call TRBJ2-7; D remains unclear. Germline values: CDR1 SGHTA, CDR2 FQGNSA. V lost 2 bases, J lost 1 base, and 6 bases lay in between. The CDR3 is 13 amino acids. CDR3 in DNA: TGTGCCAGCAGCTTACAGGCGTCCTACGAGCAGTACTTC. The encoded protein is CASSLQASYEQYF.

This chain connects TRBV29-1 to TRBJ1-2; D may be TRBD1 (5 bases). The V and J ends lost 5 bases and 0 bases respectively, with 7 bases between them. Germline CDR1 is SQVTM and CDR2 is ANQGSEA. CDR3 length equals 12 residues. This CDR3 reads CSVQGSNYGYTF. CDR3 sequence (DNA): TGCAGCGTTCAGGGATCTAACTATGGCTACACCTTC.

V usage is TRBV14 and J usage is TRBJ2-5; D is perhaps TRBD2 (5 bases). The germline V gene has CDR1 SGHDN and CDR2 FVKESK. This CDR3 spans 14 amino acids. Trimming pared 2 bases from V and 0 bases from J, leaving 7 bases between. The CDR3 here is CASSQTRYQETQYF. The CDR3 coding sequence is TGTGCCAGCAGCCAAACTAGGTACCAAGAGACCCAGTACTTC.

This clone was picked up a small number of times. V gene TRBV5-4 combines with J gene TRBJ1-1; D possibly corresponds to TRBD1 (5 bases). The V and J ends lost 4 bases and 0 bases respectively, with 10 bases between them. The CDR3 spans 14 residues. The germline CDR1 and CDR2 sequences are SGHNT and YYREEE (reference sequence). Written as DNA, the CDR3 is TGTGCCAGCAGCCAGGGAGGGGTGAACACTGAAGCTTTCTTT. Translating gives CASSQGGVNTEAFF.

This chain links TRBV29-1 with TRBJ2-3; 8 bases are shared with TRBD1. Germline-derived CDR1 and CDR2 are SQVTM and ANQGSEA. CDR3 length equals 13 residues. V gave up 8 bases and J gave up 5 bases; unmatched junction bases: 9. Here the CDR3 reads CSSSRGLGDTQYF. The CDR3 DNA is TGCAGCTCAAGCAGGGGGCTAGGAGATACGCAGTATTTT.

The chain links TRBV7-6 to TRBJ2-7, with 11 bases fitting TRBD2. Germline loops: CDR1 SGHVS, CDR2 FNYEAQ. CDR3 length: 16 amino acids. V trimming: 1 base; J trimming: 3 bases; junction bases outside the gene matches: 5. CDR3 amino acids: CASSLEGLAGHYEQYF. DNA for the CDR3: TGTGCCAGCAGCTTAGAAGGACTAGCGGGCCACTACGAGCAGTACTTC.

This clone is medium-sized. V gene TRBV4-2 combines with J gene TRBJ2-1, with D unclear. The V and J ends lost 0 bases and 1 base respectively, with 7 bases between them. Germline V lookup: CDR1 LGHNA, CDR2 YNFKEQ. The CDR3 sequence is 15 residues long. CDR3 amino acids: CASSQEWQSYNEQFF. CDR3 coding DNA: TGTGCCAGCAGCCAAGAATGGCAGTCCTACAATGAGCAGTTCTTC.

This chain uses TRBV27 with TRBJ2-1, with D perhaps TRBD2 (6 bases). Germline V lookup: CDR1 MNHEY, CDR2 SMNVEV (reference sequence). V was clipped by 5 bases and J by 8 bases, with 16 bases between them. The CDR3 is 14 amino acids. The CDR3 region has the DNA TGTGCCAGCAGTCCGGCGGGATTACCCGATGAGCAGTTCTTC. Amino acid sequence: CASSPAGLPDEQFF.

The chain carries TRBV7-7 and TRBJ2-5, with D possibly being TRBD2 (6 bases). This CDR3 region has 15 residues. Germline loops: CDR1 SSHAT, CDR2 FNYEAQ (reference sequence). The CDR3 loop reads CASGPLIAVGETQYF. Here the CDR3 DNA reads TGTGCTAGCGGACCTCTGATAGCGGTCGGGGAGACCCAGTACTTC.

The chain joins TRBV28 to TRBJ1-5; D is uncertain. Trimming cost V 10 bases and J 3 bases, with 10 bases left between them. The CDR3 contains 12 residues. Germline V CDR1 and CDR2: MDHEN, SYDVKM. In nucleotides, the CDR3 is TGTGCCATCAGCACAGTCAATCAGCCCCAGCATTTT. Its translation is CAISTVNQPQHF.

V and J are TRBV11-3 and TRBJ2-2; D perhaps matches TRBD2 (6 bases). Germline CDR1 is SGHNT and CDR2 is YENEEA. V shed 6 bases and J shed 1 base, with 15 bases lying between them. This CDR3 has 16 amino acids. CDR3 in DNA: TGTGCCAGCAGTTCCACCGGGACTCTGAACACCGGGGAGCTGTTTTTT. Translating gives CASSSTGTLNTGELFF.

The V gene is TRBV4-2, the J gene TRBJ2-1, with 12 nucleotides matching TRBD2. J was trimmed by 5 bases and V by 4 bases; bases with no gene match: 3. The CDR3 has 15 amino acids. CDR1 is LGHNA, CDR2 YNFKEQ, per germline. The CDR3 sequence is CASSLTSGGDNEQFF. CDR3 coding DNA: TGTGCCAGCAGCCTGACTAGCGGGGGTGACAATGAGCAGTTCTTC.

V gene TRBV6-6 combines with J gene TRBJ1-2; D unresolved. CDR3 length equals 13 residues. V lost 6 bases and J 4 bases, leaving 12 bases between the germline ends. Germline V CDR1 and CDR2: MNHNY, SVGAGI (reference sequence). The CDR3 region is CASRGDRFYGYTF. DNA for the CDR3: TGTGCCAGCAGGGGCGACCGATTCTATGGCTACACCTTC.

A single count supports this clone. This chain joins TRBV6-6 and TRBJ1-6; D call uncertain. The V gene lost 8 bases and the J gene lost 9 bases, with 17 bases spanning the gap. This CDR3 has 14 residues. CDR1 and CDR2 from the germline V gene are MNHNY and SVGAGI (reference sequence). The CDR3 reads CASRGWVDSSPLHF. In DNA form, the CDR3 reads TGTGCCAGCCGGGGATGGGTTGATAGTTCACCCCTCCACTTT.

CDR3 residues: CASRAVAGSYNEQFF. DNA of the CDR3: TGTGCCAGCAGGGCCGTAGCGGGGTCCTACAATGAGCAGTTCTTC. This chain joins TRBV2 and TRBJ2-1; 8 bases are a match to TRBD2. This CDR3 region has 15 residues. Trimming took 6 bases from V and 1 from J; bases not matched to a gene: 5. The germline CDR1 and CDR2 sequences are SNHLY and FYNNEI.

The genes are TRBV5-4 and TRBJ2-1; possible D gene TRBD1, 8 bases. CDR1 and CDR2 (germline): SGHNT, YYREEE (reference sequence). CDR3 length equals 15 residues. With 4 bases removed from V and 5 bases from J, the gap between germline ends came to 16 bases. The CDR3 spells CASSLDTGGDNEQFF. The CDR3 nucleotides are TGTGCCAGCAGCCTCGATACAGGGGGGGACAATGAGCAGTTCTTC.

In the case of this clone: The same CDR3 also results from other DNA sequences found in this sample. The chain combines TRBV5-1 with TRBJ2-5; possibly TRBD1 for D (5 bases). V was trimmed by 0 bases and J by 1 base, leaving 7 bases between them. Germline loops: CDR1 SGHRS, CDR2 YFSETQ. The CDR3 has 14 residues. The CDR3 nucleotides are TGCGCCAGCAGCTTGGGACAGATCCAAGAGACCCAGTACTTC. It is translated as CASSLGQIQETQYF.